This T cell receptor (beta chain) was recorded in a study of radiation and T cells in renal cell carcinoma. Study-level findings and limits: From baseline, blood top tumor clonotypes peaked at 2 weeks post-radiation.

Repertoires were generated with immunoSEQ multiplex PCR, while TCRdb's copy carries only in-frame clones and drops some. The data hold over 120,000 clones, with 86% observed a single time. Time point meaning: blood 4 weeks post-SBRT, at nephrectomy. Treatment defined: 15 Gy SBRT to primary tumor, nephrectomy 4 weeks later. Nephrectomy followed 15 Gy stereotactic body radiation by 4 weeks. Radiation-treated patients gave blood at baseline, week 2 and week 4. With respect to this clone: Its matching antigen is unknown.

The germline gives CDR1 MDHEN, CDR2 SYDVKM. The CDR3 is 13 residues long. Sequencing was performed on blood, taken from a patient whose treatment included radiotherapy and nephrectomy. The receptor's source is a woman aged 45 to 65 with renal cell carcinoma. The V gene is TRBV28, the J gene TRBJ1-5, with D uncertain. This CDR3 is CAAQRDFNQPQHF. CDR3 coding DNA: TGTGCGGCACAGCGAGACTTCAATCAGCCCCAGCATTTT.